This T cell receptor (beta chain) was retrieved from a study of T cells in Graves' hyperthyroidism and ophthalmopathy. The study, taken as a whole, reports: Most thyroid clonotypes expanded above 0.001 appeared in blood too. Ophthalmopathy was predicted by the model a median of 6.5 months ahead of onset.

From RNA transcripts, TCR beta CDR3 regions were amplified. First-round RT-PCR with HTBI primers amplified the TCR CDR3 region. TCRdb used MiXCR to reprocess the multiplex PCR reads, holding one entry per CDR3 protein. The sample has roughly 650,000 distinct CDR3 sequences, around 15% seen once. Germline assignment: CDR1 SGHTA and CDR2 FQGTGA. CDR3 size: 17 residues. As concerns this clonotype: Its target is unknown. The junction shows a germline mismatch at one end, possibly a read error.

Ophthalmopathy patients had moderate-to-severe active disease, CAS ≥3, NOSPECS ≥4, and disease duration under 3 months. The sample was blood. This rearrangement joins TRBV7-3 to TRBJ2-1; TRBD1 matches 10 bases. The receptor was derived from a woman aged 40 to 50 with Graves' ophthalmopathy. CDR3 sequence reads: CAGSLRSGTGVDNEQFF. CDR3 nucleotides: TGTGCCGGCAGCTTAAGGTCAGGGACAGGGGTTGACAATGAGCAGTTCTTC.